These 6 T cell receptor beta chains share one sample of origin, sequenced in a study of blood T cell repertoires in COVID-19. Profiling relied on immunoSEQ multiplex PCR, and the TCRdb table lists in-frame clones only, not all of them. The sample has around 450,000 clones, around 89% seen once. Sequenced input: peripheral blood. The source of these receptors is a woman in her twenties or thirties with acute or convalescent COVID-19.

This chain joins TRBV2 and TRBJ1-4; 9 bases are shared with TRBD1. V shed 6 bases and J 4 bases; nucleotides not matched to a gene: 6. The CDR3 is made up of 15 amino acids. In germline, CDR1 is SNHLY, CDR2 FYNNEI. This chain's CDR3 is CASSALTGGNEKLFF. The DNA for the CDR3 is TGTGCCAGCAGCGCCTTGACAGGGGGTAATGAAAAACTGTTTTTT.

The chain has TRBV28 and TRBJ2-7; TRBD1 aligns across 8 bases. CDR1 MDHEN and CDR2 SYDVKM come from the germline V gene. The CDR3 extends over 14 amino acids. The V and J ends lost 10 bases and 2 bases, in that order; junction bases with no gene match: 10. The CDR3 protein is CATLKDRVTYEQYF. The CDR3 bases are TGTGCCACTCTGAAGGACAGGGTCACCTACGAGCAGTACTTC.

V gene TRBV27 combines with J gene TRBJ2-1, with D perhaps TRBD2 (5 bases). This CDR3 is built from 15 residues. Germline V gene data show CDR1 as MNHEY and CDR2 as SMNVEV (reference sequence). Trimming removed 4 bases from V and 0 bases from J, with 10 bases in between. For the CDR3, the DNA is TGTGCCAGCAGTTACGCGGGCGTCTCCTACAATGAGCAGTTCTTC. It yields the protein CASSYAGVSYNEQFF.

The CDR3 sequence is CASTERPTSGNTIYF. As DNA, the CDR3 is TGCGCCAGCACGGAGAGGCCGACCTCTGGAAACACCATATATTTT. The chain has TRBV10-2 and TRBJ1-3; D is uncertain. Between the trimmed V and J ends, which lost 7 bases and 0 bases, there was a span of 13 bases. Germline assignment: CDR1 WSHSY and CDR2 SAAADI. This CDR3 comprises 15 residues.

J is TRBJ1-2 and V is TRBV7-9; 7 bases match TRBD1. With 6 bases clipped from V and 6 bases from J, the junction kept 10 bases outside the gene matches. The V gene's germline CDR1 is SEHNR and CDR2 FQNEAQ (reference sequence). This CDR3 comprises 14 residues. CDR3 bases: TGTGCCAGCAGACGCGGACAGGAAGGGGATGGCTACACCTTC. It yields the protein CASRRGQEGDGYTF.

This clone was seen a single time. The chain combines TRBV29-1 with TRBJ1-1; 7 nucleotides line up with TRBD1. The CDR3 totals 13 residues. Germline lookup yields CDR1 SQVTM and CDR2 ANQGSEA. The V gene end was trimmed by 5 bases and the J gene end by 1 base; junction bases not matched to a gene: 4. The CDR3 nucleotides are TGCAGCGTTCCGGGACAGAGGAACACTGAAGCTTTCTTT. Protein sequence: CSVPGQRNTEAFF.